The next 32 T cell receptor beta chains were all read from a single sample in a study of blood T cell repertoires in COVID-19. Assay: immunoSEQ multiplex PCR; the TCRdb copy retains only in-frame clones and omits some. This sample has approximately 82,000 clones, with approximately 92% found just once. The sequenced material came from peripheral blood. Every receptor here comes from an older woman with active COVID-19.

The chain combines TRBV5-1 with TRBJ2-5, with TRBD1 identical over 9 bases. J gave up 3 bases and V 6 bases, and 6 bases lay outside the gene matches. Germline-derived CDR1 and CDR2 are SGHRS and YFSETQ. This CDR3 comprises 14 residues. CDR3 coding DNA: TGCGCCAGCAAGCCAACAGGGGGCAAAGAGACCCAGTACTTC. This encodes CASKPTGGKETQYF.

The gene calls are TRBV6-1 and TRBJ1-5, with a possible D match to TRBD1 (5 bases). Germline V gene lookup returns CDR1 MNHNS and CDR2 SASEGT. The CDR3 extends over 14 amino acids. V gave up 1 base and J gave up 3 bases, with 7 bases separating them. The CDR3 DNA reads as TGTGCCAGCAGTGAAGTAGGGGCCAATCAGCCCCAGCATTTT. It translates to CASSEVGANQPQHF.

This chain joins TRBV18 and TRBJ2-2; 9 nucleotides line up with TRBD1. CDR3 length equals 17 residues. Germline-derived CDR1 and CDR2 are KGHSH and LQKENI. J was trimmed by 7 bases and V by 1 base; bases with no gene match: 10. This CDR3 is CASSPLLLGQGSGELFF. As DNA, the CDR3 is TGTGCCAGCTCACCACTTTTGTTGGGACAGGGCAGCGGGGAGCTGTTTTTT.

The CDR3 sequence is CASTQQGQNTGELFF. CDR3 sequence (DNA): TGTGCCAGCACCCAACAGGGGCAGAACACCGGGGAGCTGTTTTTT. This chain connects TRBV6-5 to TRBJ2-2, with 7 bases aligning to TRBD1. J gave up 1 base and V 7 bases, and 6 bases lay outside the gene matches. Germline assignment: CDR1 MNHEY and CDR2 SVGAGI. The CDR3 is 15 residues long.

This CDR3 reads CASSVSWLRPEPSGGYTF. CDR3 nucleotides: TGTGCCAGCAGCGTAAGTTGGTTGAGACCGGAACCGAGCGGAGGCTACACCTTC. The rearrangement uses TRBV9 and TRBJ1-2, with D uncertain. V was trimmed by 1 base and J by 8 bases, leaving 27 bases between them. CDR3 length: 18 residues. Germline CDR1 and CDR2: SGDLS and YYNGEE.

This chain uses TRBV7-2 with TRBJ2-1; 10 nucleotides line up with TRBD1. Germline CDR1 reads SGHTA; CDR2 reads FQGNSA. Trimming cost V 1 base and J 9 bases; bases outside gene matches: 6. This CDR3 has 15 residues. CDR3: CASSLEGTGVREQFF. The CDR3 region has the DNA TGTGCCAGCAGCTTAGAAGGGACAGGGGTGCGTGAGCAGTTCTTC.

V usage is TRBV10-3 and J usage is TRBJ1-6; 10 bases fit TRBD1. V dropped 5 bases and J dropped 11; count of bases not matched to a gene: 6. This CDR3 has 14 amino acids. Germline V CDR1 and CDR2: ENHRY, SYGVKD. CDR3 protein: CAISSGTGVTPLHF. The CDR3 nucleotides are TGTGCCATCAGTTCCGGGACAGGGGTTACACCCCTCCACTTT.

The V and J genes are TRBV7-9 and TRBJ2-7; unclear D gene. Deletions cut 4 bases from V and 1 base from J, with 8 bases between. This CDR3 spans 13 amino acids. CDR1 and CDR2 (germline): SEHNR, FQNEAQ (reference sequence). The CDR3 bases are TGTGCCAGCAGCTCTACGGGTTCCTACGAGCAGTACTTC. Protein product: CASSSTGSYEQYF.

The rearrangement joins TRBV28 to TRBJ2-3, with 8 positions matching TRBD1. The CDR3 spans 16 residues. CDR1 MDHEN and CDR2 SYDVKM come from the germline V gene. J gave up 1 base and V 3 bases, and 6 bases lay outside the gene matches. Written as DNA, the CDR3 is TGTGCCAGCAGTTTTCTTAAGACAGGGGGCACAGATACGCAGTATTTT. This sequence encodes CASSFLKTGGTDTQYF.

This clone was detected only once. The gene calls are TRBV7-2 and TRBJ2-4; D ambiguous. V was trimmed by 2 bases and J by 5 bases, leaving 10 bases between them. The CDR3 contains 14 residues. Germline values: CDR1 SGHTA, CDR2 FQGNSA. Here the CDR3 DNA reads TGTGCCAGCAGCTTAATTCGCGGCCAAAACATTCAGTACTTC. It translates to CASSLIRGQNIQYF.

The rearrangement links TRBV24-1 to TRBJ2-1, with TRBD1 identical over 7 bases. Germline assignment: CDR1 KGHDR and CDR2 SFDVKD. V lost 3 bases and J lost 5; bases outside the gene matches: 3. The CDR3 covers 14 residues. In DNA, the CDR3 is TGTGCCACCAGTGATCCGGGACAGCACAATGAGCAGTTCTTC. It yields the protein CATSDPGQHNEQFF.

The genes are TRBV28 and TRBJ1-5; tentatively, D is TRBD1 (5 bases). Germline V gene lookup returns CDR1 MDHEN and CDR2 SYDVKM. This CDR3 contains 15 residues. Between the trimmed V and J ends, which lost 5 bases and 2 bases, there was a span of 13 bases. For the CDR3, the DNA is TGTGCCAGCAGTCCGCGCAGGGCAGGCAATCAGCCCCAGCATTTT. It translates to CASSPRRAGNQPQHF.

The chain combines TRBV14 with TRBJ1-2; maybe TRBD1 (5 bases). Trimming pared 4 bases from V and 4 bases from J, leaving 10 bases between. There are 13 residues in the CDR3. Germline V gives CDR1 SGHDN, CDR2 FVKESK. CDR3 region: CASSPGYRYGYTF. The CDR3 DNA reads TGTGCCAGCAGCCCAGGGTACCGCTATGGCTACACCTTC.

The chain couples TRBV12-3 or TRBV12-4 to TRBJ2-1, with D perhaps TRBD2 (6 bases). The CDR3 contains 13 residues. Trimming cost V 6 bases and J 7 bases, with 13 bases left between them. The CDR3 sequence: CASSQDGLNEQFF. CDR3 in DNA: TGTGCCAGCAGCCAGGACGGACTAAATGAGCAGTTCTTC.

The chain recombines TRBV19 with TRBJ1-1, with D unresolved. The CDR3 length is 13 residues. V lost 2 bases to trimming and J lost 5 bases, with 9 bases between them. CDR1 LNHDA and CDR2 SQIVND come from the germline V gene (reference sequence). Here the CDR3 reads CASSIRDGTEAFF. The CDR3 region has the DNA TGTGCCAGTAGTATACGGGATGGTACTGAAGCTTTCTTT. The complete variable domain, with remaining parts taken from reference TRBV19 and TRBJ1-1, reads DGGITQSPKYLFRKEGQNVTLSCEQNLNHDAMYWYRQDPGQGLRLIYYSQIVNDFQKGDIAEGYSVSREKKESFPLTVTSAQKNPTAFYLCASSIRDGTEAFFGQGTRLTVV.

The chain employs TRBV18 and TRBJ1-4, with 8 bases aligning to TRBD1. V was clipped by 5 bases and J by 7 bases; unmatched bases: 6. Germline V lookup: CDR1 KGHSH, CDR2 LQKENI. This CDR3 is 14 amino acids long. The CDR3 spells CASSFSGTGEKLFF. CDR3 DNA sequence: TGTGCCAGCTCATTTTCCGGGACAGGTGAAAAACTGTTTTTT.

This clone has only one observation. V usage is TRBV24-1 and J usage is TRBJ2-1; a weak D match, TRBD2 (6 bases). Trimming cost V 9 bases and J 3 bases, with 11 bases left between them. CDR3 length: 13 amino acids. Germline CDR1 KGHDR, CDR2 SFDVKD. Written as DNA, the CDR3 is TGTGCCACCTCCGACGGGAGCTACAATGAGCAGTTCTTC. It translates to CATSDGSYNEQFF.

As regards this clone: Other DNA sequences in this sample translate to the same CDR3. The chain has TRBV7-9 and TRBJ1-2, with D maybe TRBD1 (6 bases). V was shortened by 4 bases and J by 6 bases, with 12 bases between the two germline ends. Germline-derived CDR1 and CDR2 are SEHNR and FQNEAQ (reference sequence). CDR3 length: 13 residues. The CDR3, as DNA: TGTGCCAGCAGCTCGTTACAGGGCCATGGCTACACCTTC. This encodes CASSSLQGHGYTF. Full variable domain (rest looked up from reference TRBV7-9 and TRBJ1-2): DTGVSQNPRHKITKRGQNVTFRCDPISEHNRLYWYRQTLGQGPEFLTYFQNEAQLEKSRLLSDRFSAERPKGSFSTLEIQRTEQGDSAMYLCASSSLQGHGYTFGSGTRLTVV.

This clone occurred once. This chain links TRBV3-1 (or the pseudogene TRBV3-2) with TRBJ1-1; 8 nucleotides agree with TRBD1. The trim removed 5 bases at V and 4 bases at J, leaving 12 bases unmatched. This CDR3 has 16 amino acids. CDR1 and CDR2 (germline): LGHDT, YNNKEL (reference sequence). This CDR3 is CASSIRTGTFGTEAFF. The DNA of the CDR3 is TGTGCCAGCAGCATCCGGACAGGGACTTTTGGCACTGAAGCTTTCTTT.

The chain carries TRBV9 and TRBJ1-5; maybe TRBD1 (5 bases). V gave up 5 bases and J gave up 2 bases, with 14 bases separating them. Germline values: CDR1 SGDLS, CDR2 YYNGEE. CDR3 size: 15 residues. The CDR3 nucleotides read TGTGCCAGCAGTAAGGACGGGGGGGGCAATCAGCCCCAGCATTTT. Its protein product is CASSKDGGGNQPQHF.

A few counts support this clone. The V call is TRBV7-2, the J call TRBJ2-1; 12 bases agree with TRBD2. The V gene end was trimmed by 0 bases and the J gene end by 1 base; junction bases not matched to a gene: 4. Germline CDR1 reads SGHTA; CDR2 reads FQGNSA. The CDR3 runs to 18 residues. The DNA for the CDR3 is TGTGCCAGCAGCTTAGCCTCTAGCGGGGGGGCGTCCTACAATGAGCAGTTCTTC. Encoded protein: CASSLASSGGASYNEQFF. Together with reference TRBV7-2 and TRBJ2-1, the CDR3 gives the full variable domain: GAGVSQSPSNKVTEKGKDVELRCDPISGHTALYWYRQSLGQGLEFLIYFQGNSAPDKSGLPSDRFSAERTGGSVSTLTIQRTQQEDSAVYLCASSLASSGGASYNEQFFGPGTRLTVL.

In this sample, this clone turned up a few times. DNA of the CDR3: TGTGCCAGCAGCGCAGGGGGCGATCAGCCCCAGCATTTT. As protein: CASSAGGDQPQHF. This rearrangement joins TRBV7-3 to TRBJ1-5, with 8 bases aligning to TRBD1. The CDR3 covers 13 residues. Germline V lookup: CDR1 SGHTA, CDR2 FQGTGA. V lost 5 bases and J lost 5; bases outside the gene matches: 2.

The V call is TRBV2, the J call TRBJ1-2; unclear D gene. This CDR3 contains 13 residues. Germline CDR1 and CDR2: SNHLY and FYNNEI. Trimming shortened V by 5 bases and J by 4 bases, and 11 bases separated the two germline ends. CDR3 residues: CASSSLAGYGYTF. Written as DNA, the CDR3 is TGTGCCAGCAGTAGTTTGGCAGGCTATGGCTACACCTTC.

CDR3 protein: CASSLYGGGNFGEQYF. The CDR3 coding sequence is TGTGCCAGCAGTTTATATGGCGGGGGGAACTTTGGGGAGCAGTACTTC. V gene TRBV28 combines with J gene TRBJ2-7; 8 nucleotides agree with TRBD2. The germline CDR1 and CDR2 sequences are MDHEN and SYDVKM. CDR3 length: 16 residues. Unmatched junction bases numbered 12, after V lost 1 base and J lost 7 bases.

The V and J genes are TRBV25-1 and TRBJ2-5; a possible D gene is TRBD2 (6 bases). Trimming took 1 base from V and 2 from J, leaving 11 bases between them. The CDR3 has 15 amino acids. From germline, CDR1 is MGHDK and CDR2 SYGVNS. The CDR3 sequence is CASSELLAEQETQYF. CDR3 DNA: TGTGCCAGCAGTGAATTGTTAGCGGAGCAAGAGACCCAGTACTTC. The variable domain in full, completed from reference TRBV25-1 and TRBJ2-5, reads EADIYQTPRYLVIGTGKKITLECSQTMGHDKMYWYQQDPGMELHLIHYSYGVNSTEKGDLSSESTVSRIRTEHFPLTLESARPSHTSQYLCASSELLAEQETQYFGPGTRLLVL.

The rearrangement uses TRBV19 and TRBJ1-2, with 10 bases that match TRBD1. CDR1 and CDR2 from the germline V gene are LNHDA and SQIVND (reference sequence). The CDR3 consists of 14 residues. V was pared by 7 bases and J by 2 bases, with 4 bases of the junction left unmatched. CDR3 in amino acids: CASTQGQGNYGYTF. CDR3 sequence (DNA): TGTGCCAGTACCCAGGGACAGGGGAACTATGGCTACACCTTC.

CDR3 loop: CSVGQGTSYGYTF. The CDR3 DNA follows: TGCAGCGTCGGACAGGGGACTAGCTATGGCTACACCTTC. V and J are TRBV29-1 and TRBJ1-2, with TRBD1 matching 9 bases. V shed 6 bases, J shed 4 bases, and the junction held 6 bases outside the gene matches. CDR3 length: 13 amino acids. In germline, CDR1 is SQVTM, CDR2 ANQGSEA.

This clone has more than one count but fewer than ten. The CDR3 is CASSRLAGHTDTQYF. The CDR3 bases are TGTGCCAGTAGTAGACTAGCGGGACACACAGATACGCAGTATTTT. The chain couples TRBV19 to TRBJ2-3; 11 positions agree with TRBD2. There are 15 residues in the CDR3. Germline V lookup: CDR1 LNHDA, CDR2 SQIVND (reference sequence). Trimming cost V 4 bases and J 2 bases; bases outside gene matches: 2.

The J gene is TRBJ2-7, the V gene TRBV19, with 14 bases identical to TRBD2. Germline V CDR1 and CDR2: LNHDA, SQIVND (reference sequence). The CDR3 runs 17 residues. J lost 6 bases, V lost 4 bases, and 11 bases had no gene match. The CDR3 region is CASSTHRLAGGNGEQYF. CDR3 in DNA: TGTGCCAGTAGTACCCATAGACTAGCGGGGGGGAACGGCGAGCAGTACTTC.

The rearrangement joins TRBV7-6 to TRBJ2-1; 9 nucleotides agree with TRBD1. Germline V gives CDR1 SGHVS, CDR2 FNYEAQ. This CDR3 comprises 18 residues. The junction had 14 bases not matched to a gene; V was cut back by 5 bases and J by 3 bases. CDR3 amino acids: CASSATLQGALGYNEQFF. The CDR3 DNA sequence: TGTGCCAGCAGCGCTACCTTACAGGGGGCGCTTGGCTACAATGAGCAGTTCTTC.

V usage is TRBV19 and J usage is TRBJ2-1; a possible D gene is TRBD1 (5 bases). V was pared by 7 bases and J by 10 bases, with 23 bases between. Germline values: CDR1 LNHDA, CDR2 SQIVND (reference sequence). CDR3 size: 15 residues. The CDR3 DNA is TGTGCCAGTACCCCCCTCAGGGCAGGCCAGAAGGAGCAGTTCTTC. Its protein product is CASTPLRAGQKEQFF.

V and J are TRBV11-2 and TRBJ2-7; 7 positions agree with TRBD1. V shed 0 bases, J shed 2 bases, and the junction held 7 bases outside the gene matches. This CDR3 is 16 amino acids long. The germline CDR1 and CDR2 sequences are SGHAT and FQNNGV. For the CDR3, the DNA is TGTGCCAGCAGCTTAGATTTCCGGGACAGAGCCTACGAGCAGTACTTC. Translating it yields CASSLDFRDRAYEQYF.